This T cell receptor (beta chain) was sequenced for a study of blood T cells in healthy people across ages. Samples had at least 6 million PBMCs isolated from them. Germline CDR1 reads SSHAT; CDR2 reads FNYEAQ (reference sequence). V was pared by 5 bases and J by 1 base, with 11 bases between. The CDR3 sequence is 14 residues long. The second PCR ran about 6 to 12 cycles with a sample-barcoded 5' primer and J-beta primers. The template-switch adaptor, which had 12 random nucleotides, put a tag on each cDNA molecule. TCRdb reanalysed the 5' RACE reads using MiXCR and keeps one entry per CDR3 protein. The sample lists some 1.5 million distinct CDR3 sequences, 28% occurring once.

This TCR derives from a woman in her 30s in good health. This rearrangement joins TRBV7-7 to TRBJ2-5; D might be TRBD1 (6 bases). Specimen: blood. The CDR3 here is CASSAGTTQETQYF. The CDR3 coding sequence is TGTGCCAGCAGCGCCGGGACAACCCAAGAGACCCAGTACTTC. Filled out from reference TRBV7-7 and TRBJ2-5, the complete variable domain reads GAGVSQSPRYKVTKRGQDVTLRCDPISSHATLYWYQQALGQGPEFLTYFNYEAQPDKSGLPSDRFSAERPEGSISTLTIQRTEQRDSAMYRCASSAGTTQETQYFGPGTRLLVL.